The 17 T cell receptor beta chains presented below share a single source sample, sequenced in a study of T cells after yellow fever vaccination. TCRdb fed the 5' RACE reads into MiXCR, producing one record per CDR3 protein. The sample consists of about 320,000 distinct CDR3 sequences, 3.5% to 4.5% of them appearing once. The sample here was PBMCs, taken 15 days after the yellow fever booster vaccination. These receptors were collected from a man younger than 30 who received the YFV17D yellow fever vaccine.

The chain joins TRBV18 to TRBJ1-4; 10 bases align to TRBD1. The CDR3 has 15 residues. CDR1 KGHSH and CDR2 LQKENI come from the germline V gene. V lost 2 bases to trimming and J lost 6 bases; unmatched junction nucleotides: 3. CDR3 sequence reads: CASSPNGQGDEKLFF. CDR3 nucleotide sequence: TGTGCCAGCTCACCAAATGGACAGGGGGATGAAAAACTGTTTTTT.

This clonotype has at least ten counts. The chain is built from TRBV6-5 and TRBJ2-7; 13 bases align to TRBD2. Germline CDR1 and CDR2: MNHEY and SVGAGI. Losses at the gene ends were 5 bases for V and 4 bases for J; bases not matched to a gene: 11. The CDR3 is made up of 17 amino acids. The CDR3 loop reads CASSRTSGGARGYEQYF. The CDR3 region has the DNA TGTGCCAGCAGTCGGACTAGCGGGGGCGCCAGGGGGTACGAGCAGTACTTC.

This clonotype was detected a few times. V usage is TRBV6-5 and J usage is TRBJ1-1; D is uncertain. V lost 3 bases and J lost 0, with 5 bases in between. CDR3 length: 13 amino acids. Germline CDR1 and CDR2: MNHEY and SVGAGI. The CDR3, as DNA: TGTGCCAGCAGTTATGGGATGAACACTGAAGCTTTCTTT. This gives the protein CASSYGMNTEAFF.

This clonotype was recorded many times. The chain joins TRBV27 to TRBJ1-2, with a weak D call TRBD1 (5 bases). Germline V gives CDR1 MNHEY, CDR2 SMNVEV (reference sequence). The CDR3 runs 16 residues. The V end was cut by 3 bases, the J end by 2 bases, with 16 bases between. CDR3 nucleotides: TGTGCCAGCAGTTTGACGACAGCGAACTCCAACTATGGCTACACCTTC. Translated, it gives CASSLTTANSNYGYTF.

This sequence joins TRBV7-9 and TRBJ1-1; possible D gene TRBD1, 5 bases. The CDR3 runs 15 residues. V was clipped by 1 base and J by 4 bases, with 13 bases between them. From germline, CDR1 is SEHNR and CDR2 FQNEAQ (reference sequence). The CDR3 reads CASSLVSGDGTEAFF. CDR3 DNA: TGTGCCAGCAGCTTAGTATCGGGGGACGGCACTGAAGCTTTCTTT.

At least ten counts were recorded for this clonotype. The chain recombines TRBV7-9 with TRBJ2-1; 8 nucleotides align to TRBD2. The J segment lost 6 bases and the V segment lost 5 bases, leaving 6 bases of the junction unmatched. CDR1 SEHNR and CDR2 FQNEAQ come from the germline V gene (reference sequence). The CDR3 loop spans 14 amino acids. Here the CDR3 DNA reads TGTGCCAGCAGCCCGGGACTAGATTCCAATGAGCAGTTCTTC. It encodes CASSPGLDSNEQFF.

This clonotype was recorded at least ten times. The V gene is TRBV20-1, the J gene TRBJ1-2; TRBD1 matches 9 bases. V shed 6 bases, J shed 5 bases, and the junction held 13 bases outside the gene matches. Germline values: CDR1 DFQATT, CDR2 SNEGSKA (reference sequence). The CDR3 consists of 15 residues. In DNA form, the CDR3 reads TGCAGTGCCAATTTACCCCGGGACAGGGTTTATGGCTACACCTTC. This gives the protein CSANLPRDRVYGYTF.

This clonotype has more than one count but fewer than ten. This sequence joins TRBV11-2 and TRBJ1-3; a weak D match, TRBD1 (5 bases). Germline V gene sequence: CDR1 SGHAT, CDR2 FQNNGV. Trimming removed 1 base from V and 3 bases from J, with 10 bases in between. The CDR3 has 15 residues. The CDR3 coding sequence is TGTGCCAGCAGCTTAGGTTCGACAGTTGGAAACACCATATATTTT. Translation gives CASSLGSTVGNTIYF.

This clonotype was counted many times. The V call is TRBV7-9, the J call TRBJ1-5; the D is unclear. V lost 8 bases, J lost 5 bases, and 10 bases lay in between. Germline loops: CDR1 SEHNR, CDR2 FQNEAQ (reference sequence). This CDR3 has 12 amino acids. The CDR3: CASSSEDQPQHF. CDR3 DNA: TGTGCCAGCTCGAGCGAGGATCAGCCCCAGCATTTT.

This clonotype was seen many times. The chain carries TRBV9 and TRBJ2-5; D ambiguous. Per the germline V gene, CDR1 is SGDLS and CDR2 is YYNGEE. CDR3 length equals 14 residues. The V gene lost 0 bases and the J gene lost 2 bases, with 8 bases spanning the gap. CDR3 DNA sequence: TGTGCCAGCAGCGTAGCTAACAGTCAAGAGACCCAGTACTTC. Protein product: CASSVANSQETQYF.

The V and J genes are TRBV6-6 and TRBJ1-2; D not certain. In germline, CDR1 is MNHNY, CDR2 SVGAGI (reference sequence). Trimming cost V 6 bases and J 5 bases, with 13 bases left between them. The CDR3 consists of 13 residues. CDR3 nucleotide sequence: TGTGCCAGCAGGCCGGAGGGTCCATATGGCTACACCTTC. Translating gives CASRPEGPYGYTF.

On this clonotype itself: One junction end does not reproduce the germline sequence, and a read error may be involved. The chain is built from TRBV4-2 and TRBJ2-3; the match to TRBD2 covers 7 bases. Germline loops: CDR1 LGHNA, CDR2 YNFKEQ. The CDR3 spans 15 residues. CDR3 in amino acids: CASSQVGSGYNEQFF. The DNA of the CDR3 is TGTGCCAGCAGCCAAGTAGGTAGCGGGTACAATGAGCAGTTCTTT.

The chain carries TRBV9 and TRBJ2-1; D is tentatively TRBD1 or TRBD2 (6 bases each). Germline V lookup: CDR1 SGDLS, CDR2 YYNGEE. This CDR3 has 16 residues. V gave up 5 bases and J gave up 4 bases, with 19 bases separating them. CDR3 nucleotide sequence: TGTGCCAGCAGGGGGCCGGGGGCCGGGCCTTACAATGAGCAGTTCTTC. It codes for CASRGPGAGPYNEQFF.

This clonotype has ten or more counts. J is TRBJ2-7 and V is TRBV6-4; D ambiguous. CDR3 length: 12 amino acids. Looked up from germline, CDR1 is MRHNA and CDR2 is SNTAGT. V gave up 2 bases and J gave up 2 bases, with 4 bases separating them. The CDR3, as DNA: TGTGCCAGCAGTGACGGGACCTACGAGCAGTACGTC. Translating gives CASSDGTYEQYV.

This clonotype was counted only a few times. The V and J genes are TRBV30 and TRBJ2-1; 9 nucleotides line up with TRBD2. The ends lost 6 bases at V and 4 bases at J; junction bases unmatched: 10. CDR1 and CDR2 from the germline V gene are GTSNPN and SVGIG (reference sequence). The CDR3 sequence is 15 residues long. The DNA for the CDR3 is TGTGCCTGTCCAAAAGGGGCGGGGGGGTACAATGAGCAGTTCTTC. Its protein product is CACPKGAGGYNEQFF.

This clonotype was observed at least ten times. The CDR3, as DNA: TGTGCCAGCAGTTTAGCGGTTGAAGCTTTCTTT. Its protein product is CASSLAVEAFF. The J gene is TRBJ1-1, the V gene TRBV12-3 or TRBV12-4; D uncertain. Trimming took 0 bases from V and 7 from J, leaving 3 bases between them. CDR3 size: 11 residues.

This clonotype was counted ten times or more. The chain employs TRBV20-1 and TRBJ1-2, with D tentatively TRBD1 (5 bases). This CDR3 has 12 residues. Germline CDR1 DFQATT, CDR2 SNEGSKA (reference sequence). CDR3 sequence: CRRPGSGHGYTF. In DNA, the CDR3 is TGCAGGAGACCAGGGTCGGGGCATGGCTACACCTTC.